A selection of T cell receptor beta chains follows, all from one sample in a study of identical twins. TCRdb re-called the 5' RACE reads with MiXCR, one entry per CDR3 protein. Of 450,000 to 600,000 distinct CDR3 sequences in the sample, about 20% were seen once. These data also formed part of another study, on yellow fever vaccine responses in identical twins.

The sequenced material came from CD4+ T cells sorted from blood. The receptors here all came from a woman younger than 30 in good health. Each CDR3 is given with its conserved first and last residue. D genes are given only for firm matches. Rows give clone size only sometimes, using once, few, many, or a class for an expanded clone.

V gene,D gene,J gene,clone size,CDR3 protein,CDR3 DNA
TRBV11-1,TRBD2,TRBJ2-1,.,CASSLVTSPSNEQFF,TGTGCCAGCAGCTTAGTGACTAGCCCCTCCAATGAGCAGTTCTTC
TRBV7-6,.,TRBJ2-5,.,CASSTGLRVGQETQYF,TGTGCCAGCAGCACCGGCCTTAGGGTGGGACAAGAGACCCAGTACTTC
TRBV5-6,TRBD1,TRBJ1-6,many,CASSLPGGVNSPLHF,TGTGCCAGCAGCTTGCCAGGGGGCGTAAATTCACCCCTCCACTTT
TRBV7-9,.,TRBJ1-1,few,CASSLGGWSTEAFF,TGTGCCAGCAGCTTGGGGGGCTGGAGCACTGAAGCTTTCTTT
TRBV2,.,TRBJ1-4,few,CASRPDSYEKLFF,TGTGCCAGCAGGCCCGACAGTTATGAAAAACTGTTTTTT
TRBV11-3,TRBD2,TRBJ2-4,few,CASSRQTSAEKNIQYF,TGTGCCAGCAGCCGACAGACTAGCGCCGAAAAAAACATTCAGTACTTC
TRBV5-1,.,TRBJ2-3,few,CASSRRPVDSTDTQYF,TGCGCCAGCAGCCGACGCCCCGTCGACAGCACAGATACGCAGTATTTT
TRBV6-4,TRBD2,TRBJ2-1,few,CASSDQAGGPYNEQFF,TGTGCCAGCAGTGACCAAGCGGGGGGGCCCTACAATGAGCAGTTCTTC
TRBV12-3/TRBV12-4,.,TRBJ2-6,.,CASSPWGASGANVLTF,TGTGCCAGCAGTCCTTGGGGGGCGAGTGGGGCCAACGTCCTGACTTTC
TRBV7-9,.,TRBJ2-3,few,CASARRTATDTQYF,TGTGCCAGCGCAAGACGGACAGCTACAGATACGCAGTATTTT
TRBV25-1,.,TRBJ2-3,few,CASSASSVRTDTQYF,TGTGCCAGCAGTGCCTCTAGCGTACGCACAGATACGCAGTATTTT
TRBV28,.,TRBJ2-2,few,CASEGATPNTGELFF,TGTGCCAGCGAAGGCGCGACCCCGAACACCGGGGAGCTGTTTTTT
TRBV20-1,TRBD2,TRBJ2-2,.,CSAPLPGTSGELFF,TGCAGTGCTCCGTTGCCCGGGACTAGCGGGGAGCTGTTTTTT
TRBV13,TRBD2,TRBJ2-7,.,CASSLAPRLAGGRNFYEQYF,TGTGCCAGCAGCTTAGCCCCTAGACTAGCGGGAGGCCGGAATTTTTACGAGCAGTACTTC
TRBV4-1,TRBD1,TRBJ1-4,few,CASSPDRGSEKLFF,TGCGCCAGCAGCCCCGACAGGGGATCTGAAAAACTGTTTTTT
TRBV12-3/TRBV12-4,TRBD2,TRBJ2-1,.,CASTTSRPSGSFYNEQFF,TGTGCCAGCACCACATCCCGTCCTAGCGGGAGCTTCTACAATGAGCAGTTCTTC
TRBV5-1,.,TRBJ2-1,few,CASSLVGTIRITYNEQFF,TGCGCCAGCAGCTTGGTCGGGACCATTAGAATTACCTACAATGAGCAGTTCTTC
TRBV20-1,.,TRBJ2-3,.,CSAILSTDTQYF,TGCAGTGCTATTTTAAGTACAGATACGCAGTATTTT
TRBV19,TRBD2,TRBJ2-3,.,CASSIVAGGPSTDTQYF,TGTGCCAGTAGTATAGTAGCGGGAGGGCCTAGCACAGATACGCAGTATTTT
TRBV6-5,TRBD1,TRBJ2-5,.,CASSYSRTGQETQYF,TGTGCCAGCAGTTACTCGCGGACAGGACAAGAGACCCAGTACTTC
TRBV6-1,TRBD2,TRBJ2-1,.,CASRTLGLADYNEQFF,TGTGCCAGCAGAACCCTTGGACTAGCGGACTACAATGAGCAGTTCTTC
TRBV10-3,TRBD1,TRBJ1-1,few,CAISESGQANTEAFF,TGTGCCATCAGTGAGTCTGGACAGGCGAACACTGAAGCTTTCTTT
TRBV6-5,TRBD1,TRBJ2-5,.,CASSYADRGPETQYF,TGTGCCAGCAGTTACGCTGACAGGGGGCCGGAGACCCAGTACTTC
TRBV24-1,.,TRBJ2-7,few,CATSERTGLNEQYF,TGTGCCACCAGTGAGAGGACGGGGCTCAACGAGCAGTACTTC
TRBV19,TRBD2,TRBJ2-7,.,CASSGRATEQYF,TGTGCCAGTAGCGGGAGGGCCACCGAGCAGTACTTC
TRBV7-9,.,TRBJ2-7,few,CASSLRDPNEQYF,TGTGCCAGCAGCTTGAGGGATCCTAACGAGCAGTACTTC
TRBV5-4,.,TRBJ2-7,.,CASSFGQTYEQYF,TGTGCCAGCAGCTTCGGACAGACCTACGAGCAGTACTTC
TRBV20-1,.,TRBJ2-5,few,CSVLPRGMQETQYF,TGCAGTGTGCTACCGCGGGGAATGCAAGAGACCCAGTACTTC
TRBV3-1,.,TRBJ2-1,.,CASSLWEVNEQFF,TGTGCCAGCAGCCTATGGGAGGTCAATGAGCAGTTCTTC
TRBV10-3,TRBD1,TRBJ1-2,few,CASKLQGDYGYTF,TGTGCCTCAAAATTACAGGGGGACTATGGCTACACCTTC
TRBV12-3/TRBV12-4,.,TRBJ2-5,few,CASTRGVETQYF,TGTGCCAGTACCAGGGGGGTTGAGACCCAGTACTTC
TRBV20-1,TRBD1,TRBJ1-4,.,CRARQGNEKLFF,TGCAGGGCGAGACAGGGAAATGAAAAACTGTTTTTT
TRBV20-1,.,TRBJ1-6,few,CSARGGGESYNSPLHF,TGCAGTGCTAGAGGAGGGGGTGAATCCTATAATTCACCCCTCCACTTT
TRBV19,TRBD2,TRBJ2-1,few,CASSIGLAGASSYNEQFF,TGTGCCAGTAGTATAGGACTAGCGGGGGCAAGCTCCTACAATGAGCAGTTCTTC
TRBV18,TRBD1,TRBJ1-5,.,CASSLRLTNGQDNQPQHF,TGTGCCAGCTCACTCCGTCTAACCAATGGACAGGACAATCAGCCCCAGCATTTT
TRBV24-1,TRBD2,TRBJ2-1,.,CATSDFGTSGVDNEQFF,TGTGCCACCAGTGATTTCGGGACTAGCGGGGTAGATAATGAGCAGTTCTTC
TRBV5-1,.,TRBJ2-3,many,CASSLEVRGGGTDTQYF,TGCGCCAGCAGCTTGGAAGTACGAGGCGGGGGCACAGATACGCAGTATTTT
TRBV6-1,TRBD1,TRBJ2-1,.,CASSEVQGAFEQFF,TGTGCCAGCAGTGAAGTTCAGGGGGCCTTCGAGCAGTTCTTC
TRBV9,.,TRBJ1-1,few,CASGGIGEAFF,TGTGCCAGCGGGGGCATCGGTGAAGCTTTCTTT
TRBV11-1,.,TRBJ2-1,.,CASSLARGEHNEQFF,TGTGCCAGCAGCTTAGCGAGGGGGGAGCACAATGAGCAGTTCTTC
TRBV5-1,.,TRBJ1-1,.,CASASGANTEAFF,TGCGCCAGCGCTAGTGGAGCGAACACTGAAGCTTTCTTT
TRBV3-1,.,TRBJ2-5,.,CASSQASGVKETQYF,TGTGCCAGCAGCCAAGCATCTGGGGTTAAGGAGACCCAGTACTTC
TRBV7-9,.,TRBJ1-5,.,CASSPAGNNQPQHF,TGTGCCAGCAGCCCCGCGGGGAACAATCAGCCCCAGCATTTT
TRBV2,.,TRBJ2-5,few,CASRRDMDQETQYF,TGTGCCAGCAGGCGGGACATGGACCAAGAGACCCAGTACTTC
TRBV3-1,.,TRBJ2-7,.,CASSRLSDVDEQYF,TGTGCCAGCAGCCGATTGAGCGATGTCGACGAGCAGTACTTC
TRBV24-1,.,TRBJ2-1,.,CATSDAPLTGTKPNEQFF,TGTGCCACCAGTGACGCACCCCTCACAGGGACGAAGCCCAATGAGCAGTTCTTC
TRBV12-3/TRBV12-4,.,TRBJ2-2,.,CASSFTGDTGELFF,TGTGCCAGCAGTTTCACGGGAGACACCGGGGAGCTGTTTTTT
TRBV6-5,TRBD1,TRBJ1-2,few,CASSVTGVGYTF,TGTGCCAGCAGCGTGACAGGGGTCGGCTACACCTTC
TRBV12-3/TRBV12-4,TRBD2,TRBJ2-2,.,CASSLGGTSGHTGELFF,TGTGCCAGCAGTTTAGGTGGGACTAGCGGCCACACCGGGGAGCTGTTTTTT
TRBV5-6,.,TRBJ2-1,.,CASSSLPSASSYNEQFF,TGTGCCAGCAGCTCCTTACCTAGCGCGAGCTCCTACAATGAGCAGTTCTTC
TRBV13,TRBD2,TRBJ2-3,few,CASSSPQTSGGASDTQYF,TGTGCCAGCAGCTCTCCCCAGACTAGCGGGGGGGCATCAGATACGCAGTATTTT